The clone carrying this TCR beta chain was counted only a few times. V was clipped by 5 bases and J by 5 bases; unmatched bases: 20. The V gene's germline CDR1 is SEHNR and CDR2 FQNEAQ (reference sequence). This CDR3 is 19 amino acids long. One entry per CDR3 protein, called by TCRdb with MiXCR from the PCR reads. The table includes approximately 500,000 distinct CDR3 sequences, under 30% detected once. This sample is part of a study of molecular identifiers for immune sequencing clone quantification. The sequence was obtained from a human donor in good health. Some libraries in this study had Jurkat cell RNA spiked in. Material for sequencing was naive CD8+ T cells from blood, with Jurkat cell RNA spiked in. Subset defined: FACS-sorted CD8+CD4-CCR7+CD45RA+ naive T cells. This chain links TRBV7-9 with TRBJ2-7, with 11 nucleotides matching TRBD2. The CDR3 sequence: CASSPNIGARRGLADEQYF. CDR3 DNA: TGTGCCAGCAGCCCTAACATAGGAGCCCGGCGGGGACTAGCGGACGAGCAGTACTTC.